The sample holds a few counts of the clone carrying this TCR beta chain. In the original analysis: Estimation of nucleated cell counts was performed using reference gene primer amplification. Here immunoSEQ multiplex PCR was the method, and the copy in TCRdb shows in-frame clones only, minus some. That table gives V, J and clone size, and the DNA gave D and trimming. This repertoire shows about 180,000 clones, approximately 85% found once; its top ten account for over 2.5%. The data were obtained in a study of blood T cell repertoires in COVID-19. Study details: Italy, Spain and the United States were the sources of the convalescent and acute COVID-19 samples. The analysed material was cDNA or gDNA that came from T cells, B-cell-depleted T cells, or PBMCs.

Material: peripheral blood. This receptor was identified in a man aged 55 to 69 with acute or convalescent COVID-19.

The CDR3 protein is CASSLDKLGNTIYF. CDR3 coding DNA: TGTGCCAGCAGCTTAGACAAATTGGGAAACACCATATATTTT. The rearrangement joins TRBV7-2 to TRBJ1-3; D uncertain. Trimming left V 1 base short and J 4 bases short, with 8 bases between. Germline CDR1 reads SGHTA; CDR2 reads FQGNSA. The CDR3 loop spans 14 amino acids.